This T cell receptor (beta chain) was sequenced for a study of human CD4 T cells and Enterobacteriaceae. Overall study results and limits: Broadly cross-reactive clonotypes: about 60% of the 19 ranked in the top 5%.

Note on this clone: Antigen: not known.

All CD4+ cells other than CD45RA+CCR7+CD95- naive cells were sorted as memory, over 95% pure. Blood from healthy donors was obtained in Switzerland from donation centers. Positive selection with CD4 and CD14 microbeads isolated CD4+ T cells and monocytes. Before sorting, cells positive for CD8, CD14, CD16, CD56, CD19 or bright CD25 were removed. Profiled with immunoSEQ multiplex PCR; TCRdb holds only in-frame clones, not every one. The data contain roughly 28,000 clones, 65% to 85% of them singletons. Germline V gene lookup returns CDR1 SGHRS and CDR2 YFSETQ. The CDR3 is made up of 17 amino acids. Trimming took 0 bases from V and 5 from J; bases not matched to a gene: 8.

The chain carries TRBV5-1 and TRBJ2-2; 9 nucleotides match TRBD2. Specimen: memory CD4+ T cells from blood. This TCR was sampled from a human donor in good health. The CDR3 DNA sequence: TGCGCCAGCAGCTTGGCCGGCCCCGCGGGAGGGACCGGGGAGCTGTTTTTT. Protein: CASSLAGPAGGTGELFF.